This T cell receptor (beta chain) was sequenced in a study of CD8 T cells in ankylosing spondylitis. TCRdb re-called the 5' RACE reads through MiXCR, storing one row per CDR3 protein. This sample has around 770,000 distinct CDR3 sequences, with under 20% found just once. Germline CDR1 MNHEY, CDR2 SMNVEV (reference sequence). Trimming pared 3 bases from V and 0 bases from J, leaving 8 bases between. The CDR3 contains 14 residues. Findings and caveats of the study: A TCR beta motif of under 10 highly homologous variants seemed to mark ankylosing spondylitis blood.

This clonotype was seen only a few times. The antigen is not known. The chain employs TRBV27 and TRBJ1-1, with D hard to call. Sequencing input: blood, either unsorted or a sorted T cell fraction (not recorded which). The TCR sequence derives from a male donor with ankylosing spondylitis. In DNA form, the CDR3 reads TGTGCCAGCAGTTTTAAATCGTTGAACACTGAAGCTTTCTTT. It specifies CASSFKSLNTEAFF.